The clone carrying this TCR beta chain was seen more than once but under ten times. Antigen: not known. Original methodology: Clinicopathological groups supplied CDR3 differences that were used to build a distant-metastasis classifier for papillary thyroid cancer. Via MiXCR, TCRdb re-called the PCR reads. TCRdb's processing, not the study's, gives the V and J calls here. Among tens of thousands of clones listed, 20% to 25% were seen once. Every patient underwent thyroid surgery untreated. The data derive from a study of metastatic and nonmetastatic thyroid tumors. Study summary: From malignant and benign thyroid patients, repertoires in blood and in tumor or nodule tissue were compared.

The study's findings and limits: When malignant thyroid tumors were compared with benign nodules, TCR beta diversity was reportedly significantly higher in the malignant tumors. This held in both blood and tumor samples.

The CDR3 loop spans 15 amino acids. V shed 2 bases and J 5 bases; nucleotides not matched to a gene: 7. Germline V gene lookup returns CDR1 MDHEN and CDR2 SYDVKM. This chain links TRBV28 with TRBJ1-2; 8 bases agree with TRBD1. The sample taken for sequencing was blood. The receptor's source is a female donor with papillary thyroid cancer or a benign thyroid nodule (not recorded which). Some clones in this sample may be carry-over from other donors' samples. DNA for the CDR3: TGTGCCAGCAGTTTAGAGGGCAGGGGGCGATATGGCTACACCTTC. It translates to CASSLEGRGRYGYTF.